Presented here are 17 T cell receptor beta chains from one specimen sequenced in a study of blood T cell repertoires in COVID-19. Here immunoSEQ multiplex PCR was the method, and the copy in TCRdb shows in-frame clones only, minus some. The sample gives about 73,000 clones, roughly four fifths of which show up once; around 27% is in the top ten. Material: peripheral blood. The receptor set was obtained from a human donor in a cohort sampled during active COVID-19.

V gene TRBV19 combines with J gene TRBJ1-2; TRBD1 matches at 7 bases. CDR3 length: 15 residues. After removal of 2 bases from V and 8 bases from J, the junction contained 11 bases not matched to a gene. Germline V gene data show CDR1 as LNHDA and CDR2 as SQIVND (reference sequence). The CDR3 loop reads CASSILGTAPLGYTF. The CDR3 DNA is TGTGCCAGTAGTATACTAGGGACAGCTCCCTTGGGCTACACCTTC. The variable domain in full, completed from reference TRBV19 and TRBJ1-2, reads DGGITQSPKYLFRKEGQNVTLSCEQNLNHDAMYWYRQDPGQGLRLIYYSQIVNDFQKGDIAEGYSVSREKKESFPLTVTSAQKNPTAFYLCASSILGTAPLGYTFGSGTRLTVV.

The J gene is TRBJ2-1, the V gene TRBV5-4; 10 bases are shared with TRBD2. The germline V gene has CDR1 SGHNT and CDR2 YYREEE (reference sequence). There are 15 residues in the CDR3. Germline trimming cut 4 bases from V and 5 bases from J; bases unmatched to any gene: 6. The CDR3 DNA reads TGTGCCAGCAGCAGCGGGGGGGCCCTTGACAATGAGCAGTTCTTC. Its translation is CASSSGGALDNEQFF. The full variable domain, in which reference TRBV5-4 and TRBJ2-1 provide the parts outside the CDR3, is ETGVTQSPTHLIKTRGQQVTLRCSSQSGHNTVSWYQQALGQGPQFIFQYYREEENGRGNFPPRFSGLQFPNYSSELNVNALELDDSALYLCASSSGGALDNEQFFGPGTRLTVL.

The rearrangement uses TRBV24-1 and TRBJ2-1; possible D gene TRBD1, 6 bases. Germline V gene lookup returns CDR1 KGHDR and CDR2 SFDVKD. Trimming left V 1 base short and J 6 bases short, with 9 bases between. This CDR3 is built from 14 residues. CDR3 DNA sequence: TGTGCCACCAGTGATTTTTCAGGGGCCAATGAGCAGTTCTTC. It translates to CATSDFSGANEQFF.

This clone showed up just once. At the DNA level, this CDR3 is encoded by other sequences in the same sample as well. The gene calls are TRBV11-3 and TRBJ2-1; the match to TRBD1 covers 7 bases. The CDR3 spans 15 residues. J lost 1 base, V lost 1 base, and 1 base had no gene match. Germline lookup yields CDR1 SGHNT and CDR2 YENEEA. The DNA of the CDR3 is TGTGCCAGCAGCTTAGGCAGGGGGTCCTACAATGAGCAGTTCTTC. Translated, it gives CASSLGRGSYNEQFF.

The chain has TRBV5-4 and TRBJ2-5; D perhaps matches TRBD2 (6 bases). V was trimmed by 3 bases and J by 7 bases, leaving 22 bases between them. Germline V gene lookup returns CDR1 SGHNT and CDR2 YYREEE (reference sequence). This CDR3 is built from 16 residues. CDR3 coding DNA: TGTGCCAGCAGCTCCATGCGGGGCGCCGGGTCGGGGACCCAGTACTTC. Protein: CASSSMRGAGSGTQYF.

The rearrangement uses TRBV6-1 and TRBJ1-1, with D possibly being TRBD1 (6 bases). This CDR3 is 12 amino acids long. In germline, CDR1 is MNHNS, CDR2 SASEGT. V lost 2 bases and J 9 bases, leaving 10 bases between the germline ends. The CDR3 here is CASSERQAKAFF. CDR3 nucleotide sequence: TGTGCCAGCAGTGAAAGACAGGCCAAAGCTTTCTTT.

The V and J genes are TRBV19 and TRBJ1-5; the match to TRBD1 covers 7 bases. The CDR3 has 16 residues. Per germline, CDR1 LNHDA and CDR2 SQIVND (reference sequence). V shed 10 bases and J 1 base; nucleotides not matched to a gene: 13. In nucleotides, the CDR3 is TGTGCCACTAAGGACAGGCCGGGCTTCAGCAATCAGCCCCAGCATTTT. Its protein is CATKDRPGFSNQPQHF.

Only one count was recorded for this clone. J is TRBJ1-4 and V is TRBV18; unclear D gene. This CDR3 has 14 residues. Germline CDR1 and CDR2: KGHSH and LQKENI. The V end was cut by 6 bases, the J end by 0 bases, with 8 bases between. CDR3 bases: TGTGCCAGCTCGCCCAGTGCAACTAATGAAAAACTGTTTTTT. Protein: CASSPSATNEKLFF.

This rearrangement joins TRBV27 to TRBJ2-7; TRBD1 agrees at 10 bases. V gave up 2 bases and J gave up 6 bases; unmatched junction bases: 10. The CDR3 spans 16 residues. CDR1 is MNHEY and CDR2 is SMNVEV in the germline V gene (reference sequence). The CDR3 DNA reads as TGTGCCAGCAGTTTAAGGCCCCCGGGACAGGGGCGCGAGCAGTACTTC. Its translation is CASSLRPPGQGREQYF.

This clone was seen just once. The chain recombines TRBV6-1 with TRBJ2-1; 8 nucleotides match TRBD2. This CDR3 comprises 16 residues. V trimming: 2 bases; J trimming: 2 bases; junction bases outside the gene matches: 5. From germline, CDR1 is MNHNS and CDR2 SASEGT. DNA of the CDR3: TGTGCCAGCAGTGAACCAGCGGGGGTAGCCTACAATGAGCAGTTCTTC. This translates into CASSEPAGVAYNEQFF.

The rearrangement links TRBV4-1 to TRBJ1-2; 8 bases agree with TRBD1. The trim removed 0 bases at V and 4 bases at J, leaving 10 bases unmatched. CDR3 length: 17 amino acids. Germline V lookup: CDR1 MGHRA, CDR2 YSYEKL. CDR3 in amino acids: CASSQDRTGGKGYGYTF. CDR3 coding DNA: TGCGCCAGCAGCCAAGATCGTACAGGGGGTAAGGGCTATGGCTACACCTTC.

The chain links TRBV6-5 to TRBJ1-1; D gene ambiguous. Germline-derived CDR1 and CDR2 are MNHEY and SVGAGI. Trimming stripped 4 bases from V and 7 bases from J, with 7 bases between. The CDR3 has 11 amino acids. The CDR3 DNA reads TGTGCCAGCAGTTCCGAGAGTGAAGCTTTCTTT. It is translated as CASSSESEAFF.

The gene calls are TRBV20-1 and TRBJ2-5; 9 positions agree with TRBD2. Germline lookup yields CDR1 DFQATT and CDR2 SNEGSKA (reference sequence). The V gene end was trimmed by 3 bases and the J gene end by 5 bases; junction bases not matched to a gene: 4. The CDR3 is made up of 13 amino acids. The CDR3: CSASGTSRETQYF. The CDR3 coding sequence is TGCAGTGCTAGTGGGACTAGCAGGGAGACCCAGTACTTC.

The chain has TRBV18 and TRBJ1-5, with D unresolved. This CDR3 contains 15 residues. Germline CDR1 is KGHSH and CDR2 is LQKENI. V shed 3 bases and J shed 0 bases, with 9 bases lying between them. The CDR3 coding sequence is TGTGCCAGCTCACCCCGAGGCGATAGCAATCAGCCCCAGCATTTT. It translates to CASSPRGDSNQPQHF.

The rearrangement links TRBV27 to TRBJ1-2; D is undetermined. CDR1 is MNHEY, CDR2 SMNVEV, per germline (reference sequence). The CDR3 runs 13 residues. V lost 1 base and J 8 bases, leaving 11 bases between the germline ends. Here the CDR3 DNA reads TGTGCCAGCAGTTTATTGCGGGAGACCGGCTACACCTTC. Translated, it gives CASSLLRETGYTF.

This clone appeared a few times. The chain joins TRBV6-2 or TRBV6-3 to TRBJ2-7; possible D gene TRBD1, 6 bases. V dropped 5 bases and J dropped 3 bases, with 8 bases sitting between them. This CDR3 is built from 12 residues. Germline-derived CDR1 and CDR2 are MNHEY and SVGEGT. CDR3 coding DNA: TGTGCCAGCAGTGGGGACAACTACGAGCAGTACTTC. Its protein is CASSGDNYEQYF.

The V and J genes are TRBV4-1 and TRBJ1-1, with D maybe TRBD1 (6 bases). CDR1 is MGHRA and CDR2 is YSYEKL in the germline V gene. The CDR3 runs to 14 residues. V dropped 4 bases and J dropped 1 base, with 10 bases sitting between them. The DNA of the CDR3 is TGCGCCAGCAGCCGGGGGGGGCAGAACACTGAAGCTTTCTTT. Translated: CASSRGGQNTEAFF.